The 12 T cell receptor beta chains below come from one sample, sequenced in a study of blood T cell repertoires in COVID-19. Here immunoSEQ multiplex PCR was the method, and the copy in TCRdb shows in-frame clones only, minus some. The data show about 190,000 clones, about nine tenths seen once. What was sequenced was peripheral blood. The receptors originated from a young man with acute or convalescent COVID-19.

The J gene is TRBJ1-1, the V gene TRBV10-2; D gene ambiguous. This CDR3 region has 15 residues. V lost 0 bases and J 3 bases, leaving 11 bases between the germline ends. In germline, CDR1 is WSHSY, CDR2 SAAADI. CDR3 nucleotide sequence: TGCGCCAGCAGTGAGTCGATTGCCGGGTACACTGAAGCTTTCTTT. Translation gives CASSESIAGYTEAFF.

In its sample, this clone was seen once. The chain uses TRBV6-2 or TRBV6-3 and TRBJ2-7, with 9 bases aligning to TRBD2. V lost 4 bases, J lost 4 bases, and 5 bases stayed unmatched. CDR3 length: 14 residues. CDR1 and CDR2 (germline): MNHEY, SVGEGT. The CDR3 DNA reads TGTGCCAGCAGTTCGAGCGGGGGGATGTACGAGCAGTACTTC. Its protein product is CASSSSGGMYEQYF.

The chain uses TRBV28 and TRBJ2-7; the D is unclear. This CDR3 has 15 residues. The germline V and J ends were trimmed by 2 bases and 6 bases, with 17 bases remaining between them. Germline CDR1 MDHEN, CDR2 SYDVKM. CDR3 bases: TGTGCCAGCAGTTTAGGTTATTTGCGGATGGGCGAGCAGTACTTC. Encoded protein: CASSLGYLRMGEQYF.

The chain uses TRBV4-2 and TRBJ2-4; 7 bases are shared with TRBD2. The CDR3 has 14 residues. Germline CDR1 LGHNA, CDR2 YNFKEQ. J lost 4 bases, V lost 5 bases, and 5 bases had no gene match. The CDR3 DNA follows: TGTGCCAGCAGCTTTGGGACTAATAAAAACATTCAGTACTTC. Protein sequence: CASSFGTNKNIQYF.

In this sample, this clone turned up a few times. V and J are TRBV20-1 and TRBJ1-2, with 8 bases lining up with TRBD1. The CDR3 has 14 residues. V lost 3 bases, J lost 6 bases, and 9 bases stayed unmatched. From germline, CDR1 is DFQATT and CDR2 SNEGSKA (reference sequence). The CDR3 reads CSASSDRGVNGYTF. The DNA of the CDR3 is TGCAGTGCTAGTAGTGACAGGGGAGTGAATGGCTACACCTTC.

This chain uses TRBV14 with TRBJ2-7; 9 nucleotides align to TRBD2. CDR3 length equals 15 residues. V lost 2 bases, J lost 4 bases, and 6 bases stayed unmatched. Germline CDR1 and CDR2: SGHDN and FVKESK. CDR3 coding DNA: TGTGCCAGCAGCCAAAGGGGACTAGCCGAGTACGAGCAGTACTTC. This codes for CASSQRGLAEYEQYF.

The rearrangement uses TRBV27 and TRBJ1-6; D gene unclear. The V end was cut by 5 bases, the J end by 7 bases, with 6 bases between. This CDR3 has 12 residues. CDR1 MNHEY and CDR2 SMNVEV come from the germline V gene (reference sequence). The CDR3 is CASSPHNSPLHF. In nucleotides, the CDR3 is TGTGCCAGCAGTCCACACAATTCACCCCTCCACTTT.

The V and J genes are TRBV11-2 and TRBJ1-2; D unresolved. The CDR3 loop spans 14 amino acids. Germline V CDR1 and CDR2: SGHAT, FQNNGV. V shed 0 bases and J shed 1 base, with 6 bases lying between them. The CDR3 sequence is CASSLERVNYGYTF. In DNA, the CDR3 is TGTGCCAGCAGCTTAGAGAGAGTTAACTATGGCTACACCTTC.

The chain recombines TRBV14 with TRBJ1-2; D is perhaps TRBD1 (6 bases). V was cut by 4 bases and J by 8 bases, with 20 bases left in between. The germline V gene has CDR1 SGHDN and CDR2 FVKESK. This CDR3 region has 15 residues. The CDR3 spells CASSLRQDYKGGYTF. DNA of the CDR3: TGTGCCAGCAGCCTTAGACAGGATTACAAAGGGGGCTACACCTTC.

The chain has TRBV3-1 (or the pseudogene TRBV3-2) and TRBJ2-7, with 12 bases identical to TRBD2. Looked up from germline, CDR1 is LGHDT and CDR2 is YNNKEL (reference sequence). This CDR3 comprises 16 residues. V lost 4 bases to trimming and J lost 0 bases; unmatched junction nucleotides: 4. The CDR3 DNA reads as TGTGCCAGCAGCCCGACTAGCGGGAGATACTCCTACGAGCAGTACTTC. Protein product: CASSPTSGRYSYEQYF.

The J gene is TRBJ1-6, the V gene TRBV9; tentatively, D is TRBD1 (6 bases). The CDR3 spans 15 residues. V lost 1 base and J 7 bases, leaving 12 bases between the germline ends. Per the germline V gene, CDR1 is SGDLS and CDR2 is YYNGEE. CDR3 bases: TGTGCCAGCAGCGTACAGGGACATGGAAATTCACCCCTCCACTTT. As protein: CASSVQGHGNSPLHF. The complete variable domain, with remaining parts taken from reference TRBV9 and TRBJ1-6, reads DSGVTQTPKHLITATGQRVTLRCSPRSGDLSVYWYQQSLDQGLQFLIQYYNGEERAKGNILERFSAQQFPDLHSELNLSSLELGDSALYFCASSVQGHGNSPLHFGNGTRLTVT.

The CDR3 DNA reads as TGTGCCAGCAGCTTTAGCGGCTCTACCGGGGAGCTGTTTTTT. Translated, it gives CASSFSGSTGELFF. This chain joins TRBV11-3 and TRBJ2-2; possible D gene TRBD2, 6 bases. Trimming pared 3 bases from V and 5 bases from J, leaving 10 bases between. This CDR3 has 14 residues. CDR1 SGHNT and CDR2 YENEEA come from the germline V gene.